This TCR beta chain is from a study of T cells in Graves' hyperthyroidism and ophthalmopathy. Across the study: Peripheral blood was obtained at initial diagnosis, preceding any treatment.

V lost 11 bases, J lost 3 bases, and 18 bases stayed unmatched. Germline lookup yields CDR1 LNHDA and CDR2 SQIVND (reference sequence). The CDR3 consists of 16 residues. This clonotype was counted many times. Its cognate antigen is unknown. Overall study results and limits: The authors' 13 V-J model separated ophthalmopathy from stable hyperthyroidism.

RNA transcripts yielded amplified TCR beta CDR3 regions. When the TCR CDR3 underwent first-round RT-PCR, the HTBI primer set was used. TCRdb reprocessed the multiplex PCR reads with MiXCR, giving one entry per CDR3 protein. The table records about half a million distinct CDR3 sequences, around a quarter of them present only once. The V gene is TRBV19, the J gene TRBJ1-1, with 7 bases fitting TRBD1. Source material: blood. This receptor was obtained from a woman in her twenties or thirties with Graves' ophthalmopathy. The DNA for the CDR3 is TGTGCCCAACCCAGAGACAGGGAATATGAAGACACTGAAGCTTTCTTT. It specifies CAQPRDREYEDTEAFF.